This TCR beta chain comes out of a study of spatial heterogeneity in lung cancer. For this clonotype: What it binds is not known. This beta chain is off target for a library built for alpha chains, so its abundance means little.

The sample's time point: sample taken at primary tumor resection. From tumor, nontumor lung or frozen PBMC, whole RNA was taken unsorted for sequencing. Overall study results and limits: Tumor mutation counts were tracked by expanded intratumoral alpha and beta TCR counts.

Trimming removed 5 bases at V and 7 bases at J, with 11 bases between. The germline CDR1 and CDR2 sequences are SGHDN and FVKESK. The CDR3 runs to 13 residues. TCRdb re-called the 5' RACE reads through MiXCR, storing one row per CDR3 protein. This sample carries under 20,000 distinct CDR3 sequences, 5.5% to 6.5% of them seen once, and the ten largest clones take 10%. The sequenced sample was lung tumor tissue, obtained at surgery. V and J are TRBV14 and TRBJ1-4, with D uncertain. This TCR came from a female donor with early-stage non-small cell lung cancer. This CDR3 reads CASSEGLREKLFF. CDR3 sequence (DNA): TGTGCCAGCAGCGAGGGCCTTCGTGAAAAACTGTTTTTT.